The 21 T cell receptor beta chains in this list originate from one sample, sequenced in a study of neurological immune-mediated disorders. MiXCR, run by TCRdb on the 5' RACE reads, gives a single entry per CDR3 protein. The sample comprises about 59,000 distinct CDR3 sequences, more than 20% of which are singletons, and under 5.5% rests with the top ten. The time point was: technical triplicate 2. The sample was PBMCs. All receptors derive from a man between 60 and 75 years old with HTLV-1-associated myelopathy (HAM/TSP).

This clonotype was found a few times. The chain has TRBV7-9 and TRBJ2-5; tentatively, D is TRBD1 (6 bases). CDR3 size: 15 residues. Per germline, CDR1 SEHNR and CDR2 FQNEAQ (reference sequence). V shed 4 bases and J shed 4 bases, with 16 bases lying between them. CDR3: CASSWGLGESETQYF. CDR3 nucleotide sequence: TGTGCCAGCAGCTGGGGGCTCGGAGAGTCAGAGACCCAGTACTTC.

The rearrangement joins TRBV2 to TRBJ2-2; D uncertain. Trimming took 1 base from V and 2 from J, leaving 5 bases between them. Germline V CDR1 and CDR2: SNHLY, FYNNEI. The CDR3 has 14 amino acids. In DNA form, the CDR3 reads TGTGCCAGCAGTGAAGAGAGAAACACCGGGGAGCTGTTTTTT. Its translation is CASSEERNTGELFF.

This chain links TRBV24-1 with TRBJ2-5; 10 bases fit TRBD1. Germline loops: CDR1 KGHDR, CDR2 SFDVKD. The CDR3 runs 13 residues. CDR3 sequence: CGGDRGLQETQYF. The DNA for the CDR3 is TGTGGGGGGGACAGGGGCCTCCAAGAGACCCAGTACTTC.

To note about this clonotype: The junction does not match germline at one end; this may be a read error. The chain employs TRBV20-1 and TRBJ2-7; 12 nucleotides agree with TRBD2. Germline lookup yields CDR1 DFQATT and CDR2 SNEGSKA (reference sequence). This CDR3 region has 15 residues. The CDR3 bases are TGCAGTGCTCGAGACCAGACTAGCGGGAGTTACGAGCAGTACTTC. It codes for CSARDQTSGSYEQYF.

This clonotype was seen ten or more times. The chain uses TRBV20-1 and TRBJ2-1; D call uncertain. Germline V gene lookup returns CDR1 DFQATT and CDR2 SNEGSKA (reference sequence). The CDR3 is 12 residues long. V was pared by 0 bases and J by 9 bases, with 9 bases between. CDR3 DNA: TGCAGTGCTAGAGATATACGGGCTGAGCAGTTCTTC. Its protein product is CSARDIRAEQFF.

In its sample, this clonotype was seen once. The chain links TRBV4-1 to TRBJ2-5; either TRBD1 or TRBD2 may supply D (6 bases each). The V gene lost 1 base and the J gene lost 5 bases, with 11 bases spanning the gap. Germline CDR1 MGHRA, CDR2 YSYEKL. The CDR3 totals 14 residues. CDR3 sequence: CASSQGRGRETQYF. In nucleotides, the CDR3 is TGCGCCAGCAGCCAAGGTCGGGGGCGGGAGACCCAGTACTTC.

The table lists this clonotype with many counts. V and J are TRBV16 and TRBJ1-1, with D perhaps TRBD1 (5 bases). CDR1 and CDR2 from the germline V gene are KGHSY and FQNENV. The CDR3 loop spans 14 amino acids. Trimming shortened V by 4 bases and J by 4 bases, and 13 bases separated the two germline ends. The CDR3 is CASSLIGGGTEAFF. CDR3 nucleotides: TGTGCCAGCAGCCTAATCGGGGGTGGCACTGAAGCTTTCTTT. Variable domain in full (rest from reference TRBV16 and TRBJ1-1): GEEVAQTPKHLVRGEGQKAKLYCAPIKGHSYVFWYQQVLKNEFKFLISFQNENVFDETGMPKERFSAKCLPNSPCSLEIQATKLEDSAVYFCASSLIGGGTEAFFGQGTRLTVV.

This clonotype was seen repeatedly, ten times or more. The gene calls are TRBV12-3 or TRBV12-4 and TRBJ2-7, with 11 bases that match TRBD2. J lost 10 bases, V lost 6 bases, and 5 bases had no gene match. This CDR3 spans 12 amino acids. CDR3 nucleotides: TGTGCCAGCAGCCTCACTAGCGGGAGACAGTACTTC. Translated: CASSLTSGRQYF.

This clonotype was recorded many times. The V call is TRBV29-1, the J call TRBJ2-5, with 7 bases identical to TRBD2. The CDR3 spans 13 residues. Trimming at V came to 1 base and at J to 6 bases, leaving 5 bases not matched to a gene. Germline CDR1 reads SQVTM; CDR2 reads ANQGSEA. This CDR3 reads CSVEVLRGKTQYF. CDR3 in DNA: TGCAGCGTTGAAGTTCTGCGGGGGAAGACCCAGTACTTC.

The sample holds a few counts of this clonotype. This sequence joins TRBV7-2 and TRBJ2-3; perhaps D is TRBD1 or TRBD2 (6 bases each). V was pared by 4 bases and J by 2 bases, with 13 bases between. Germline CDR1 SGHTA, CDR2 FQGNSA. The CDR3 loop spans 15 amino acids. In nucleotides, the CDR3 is TGTGCCAGCAGCTCCCCGGGGGCCTCCACAGATACGCAGTATTTT. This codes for CASSSPGASTDTQYF.

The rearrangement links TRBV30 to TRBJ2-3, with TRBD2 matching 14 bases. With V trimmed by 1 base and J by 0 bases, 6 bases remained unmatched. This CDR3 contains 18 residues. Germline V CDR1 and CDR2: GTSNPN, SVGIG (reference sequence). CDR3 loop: CAWSEGTSGSASTDTQYF. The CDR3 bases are TGTGCCTGGAGTGAGGGGACTAGCGGGAGCGCCAGCACAGATACGCAGTATTTT.

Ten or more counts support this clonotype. The CDR3 reads CSASPPQGRERGSPLHF. The CDR3 DNA reads as TGCAGTGCTAGCCCTCCCCAGGGAAGGGAGAGAGGATCACCCCTCCACTTT. The chain joins TRBV20-1 to TRBJ1-6; tentatively, D is TRBD1 (5 bases). This CDR3 region has 17 residues. The germline V and J ends were trimmed by 3 bases and 10 bases, with 25 bases remaining between them. Germline CDR1 and CDR2: DFQATT and SNEGSKA (reference sequence).

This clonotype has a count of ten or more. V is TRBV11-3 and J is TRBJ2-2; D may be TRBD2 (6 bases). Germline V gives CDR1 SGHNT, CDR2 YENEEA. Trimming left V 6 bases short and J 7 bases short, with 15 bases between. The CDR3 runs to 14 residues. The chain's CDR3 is CASSVLRESGELFF. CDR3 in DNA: TGTGCCAGCAGTGTCCTCCGGGAGAGCGGGGAGCTGTTTTTT. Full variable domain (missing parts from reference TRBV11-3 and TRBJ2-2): EAGVVQSPRYKIIEKKQPVAFWCNPISGHNTLYWYLQNLGQGPELLIRYENEEAVDDSQLPKDRFSAERLKGVDSTLKIQPAELGDSAVYLCASSVLRESGELFFGEGSRLTVL.

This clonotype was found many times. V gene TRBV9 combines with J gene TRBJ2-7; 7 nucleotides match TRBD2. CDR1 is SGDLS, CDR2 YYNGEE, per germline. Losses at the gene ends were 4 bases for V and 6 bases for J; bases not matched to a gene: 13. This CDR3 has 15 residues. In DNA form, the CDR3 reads TGTGCCAGCAGCCCCAACTGGGAGGGAGTAGGCGAGCAGTACTTC. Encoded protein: CASSPNWEGVGEQYF.

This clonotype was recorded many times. CDR3 residues: CSARDAGRAPRTDTQYF. DNA of the CDR3: TGCAGTGCTAGAGATGCGGGGAGGGCCCCCAGGACAGATACGCAGTATTTT. V is TRBV20-1 and J is TRBJ2-3, with 7 bases lining up with TRBD2. In germline, CDR1 is DFQATT, CDR2 SNEGSKA (reference sequence). CDR3 length equals 17 residues. The V segment lost 0 bases and the J segment 3 bases; nucleotides outside the gene matches: 12.

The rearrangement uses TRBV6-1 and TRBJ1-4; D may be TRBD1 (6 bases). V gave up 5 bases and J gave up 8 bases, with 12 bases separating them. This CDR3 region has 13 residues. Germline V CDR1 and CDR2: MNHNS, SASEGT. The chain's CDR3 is CASSYREDEKLFF. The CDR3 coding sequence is TGTGCCAGCAGTTACAGGGAGGACGAAAAACTGTTTTTT.

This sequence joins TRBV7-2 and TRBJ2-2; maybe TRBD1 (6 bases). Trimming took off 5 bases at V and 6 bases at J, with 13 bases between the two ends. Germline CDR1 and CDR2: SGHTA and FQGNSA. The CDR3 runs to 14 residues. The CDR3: CASSPGTTSGELFF. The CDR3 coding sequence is TGTGCCAGCAGCCCCGGGACAACCTCCGGGGAGCTGTTTTTT.

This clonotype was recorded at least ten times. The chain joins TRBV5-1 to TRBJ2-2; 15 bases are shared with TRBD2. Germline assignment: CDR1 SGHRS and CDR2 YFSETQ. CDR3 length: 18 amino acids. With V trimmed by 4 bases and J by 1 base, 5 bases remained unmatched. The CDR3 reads CASSAGTSGRLNTGELFF. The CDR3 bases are TGCGCCAGCAGCGCCGGGACTAGCGGGAGGTTGAACACCGGGGAGCTGTTTTTT.

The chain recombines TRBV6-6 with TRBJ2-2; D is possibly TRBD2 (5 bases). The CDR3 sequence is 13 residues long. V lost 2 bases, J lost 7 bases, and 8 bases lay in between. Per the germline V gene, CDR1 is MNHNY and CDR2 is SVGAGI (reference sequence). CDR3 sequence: CASSYVGGGELFF. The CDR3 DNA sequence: TGTGCCAGCAGTTACGTCGGAGGCGGGGAGCTGTTTTTT.

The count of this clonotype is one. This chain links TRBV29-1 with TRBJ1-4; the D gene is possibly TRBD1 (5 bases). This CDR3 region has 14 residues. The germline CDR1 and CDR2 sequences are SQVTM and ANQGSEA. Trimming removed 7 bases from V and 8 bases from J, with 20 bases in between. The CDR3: CSAENRGRGEKLFF. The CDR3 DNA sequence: TGCAGCGCCGAGAATAGGGGAAGGGGCGAAAAACTGTTTTTT.

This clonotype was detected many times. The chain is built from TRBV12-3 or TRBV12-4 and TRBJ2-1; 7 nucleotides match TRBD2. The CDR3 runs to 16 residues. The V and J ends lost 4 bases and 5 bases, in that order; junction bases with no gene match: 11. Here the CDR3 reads CASSWGGGSRNNEQFF. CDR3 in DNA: TGTGCCAGCAGTTGGGGGGGGGGTTCCAGGAACAATGAGCAGTTCTTC.